This T cell receptor (beta chain) appears in the sequencing data of a study of T cell responses to AZD1222 COVID-19 vaccine. General observations from the study: Possibly, clonal diversity was underestimated; donors were largely white British and included more females.

Assay: immunoSEQ multiplex PCR; the TCRdb copy retains only in-frame clones and omits some. The sample carries fewer than 200,000 clones, about 91% recorded once. The germline CDR1 and CDR2 sequences are MNHNY and SVGAGI (reference sequence). Deletions cut 2 bases from V and 7 bases from J, with 6 bases between. The CDR3 totals 11 residues. Comments on this clone: Its antigen is still unknown.

The input for sequencing was peripheral blood, taken on day 0 of AZD1222 vaccination. This TCR derives from an adult in good health. The chain couples TRBV6-6 to TRBJ2-7, with D unclear. CDR3 in DNA: TGTGCCAGCAGTTACCCTCCGGAGCAGTACTTC. Encoded protein: CASSYPPEQYF.